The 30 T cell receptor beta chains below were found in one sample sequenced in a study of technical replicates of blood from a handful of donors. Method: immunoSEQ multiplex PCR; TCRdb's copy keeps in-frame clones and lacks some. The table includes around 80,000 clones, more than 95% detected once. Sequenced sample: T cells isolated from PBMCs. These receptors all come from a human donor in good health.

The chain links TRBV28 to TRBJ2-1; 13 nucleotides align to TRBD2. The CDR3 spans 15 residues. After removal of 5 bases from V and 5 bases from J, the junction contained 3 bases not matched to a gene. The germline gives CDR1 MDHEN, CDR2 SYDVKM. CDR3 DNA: TGTGCCAGCAGTCCACTAGCGGGAGGGGACAATGAGCAGTTCTTC. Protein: CASSPLAGGDNEQFF.

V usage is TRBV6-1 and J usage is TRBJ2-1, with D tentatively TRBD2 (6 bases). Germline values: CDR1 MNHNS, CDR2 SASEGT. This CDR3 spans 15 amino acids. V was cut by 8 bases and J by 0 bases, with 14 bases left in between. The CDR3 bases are TGTGCCAGCTTACTAGCATTGAGCTCCTACAATGAGCAGTTCTTC. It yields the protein CASLLALSSYNEQFF.

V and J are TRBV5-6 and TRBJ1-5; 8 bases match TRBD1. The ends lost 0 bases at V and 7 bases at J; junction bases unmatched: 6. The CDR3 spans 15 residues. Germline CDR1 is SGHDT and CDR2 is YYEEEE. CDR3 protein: CASSLDRGVGQPQHF. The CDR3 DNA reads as TGTGCCAGCAGCTTGGACAGGGGGGTCGGGCAGCCCCAGCATTTT.

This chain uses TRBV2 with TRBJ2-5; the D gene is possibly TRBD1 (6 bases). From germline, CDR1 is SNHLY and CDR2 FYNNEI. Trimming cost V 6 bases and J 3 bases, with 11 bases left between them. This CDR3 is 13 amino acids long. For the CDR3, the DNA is TGTGCCAGCAGCGACAGGAGGAAAGAGACCCAGTACTTC. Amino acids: CASSDRRKETQYF.

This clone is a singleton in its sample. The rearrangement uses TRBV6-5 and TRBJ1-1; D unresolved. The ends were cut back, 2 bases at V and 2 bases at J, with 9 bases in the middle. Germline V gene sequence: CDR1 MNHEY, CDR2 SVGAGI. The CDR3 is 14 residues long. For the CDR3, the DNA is TGTGCCAGCAGTTACAATTCGGGAAACACTGAAGCTTTCTTT. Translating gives CASSYNSGNTEAFF.

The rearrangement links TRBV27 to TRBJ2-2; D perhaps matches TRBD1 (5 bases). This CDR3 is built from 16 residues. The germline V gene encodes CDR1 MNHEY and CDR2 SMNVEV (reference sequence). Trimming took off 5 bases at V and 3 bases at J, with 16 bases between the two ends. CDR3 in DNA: TGTGCCAGCAGTCTCAGGGTTATCGTGGACACCGGGGAGCTGTTTTTT. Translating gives CASSLRVIVDTGELFF.

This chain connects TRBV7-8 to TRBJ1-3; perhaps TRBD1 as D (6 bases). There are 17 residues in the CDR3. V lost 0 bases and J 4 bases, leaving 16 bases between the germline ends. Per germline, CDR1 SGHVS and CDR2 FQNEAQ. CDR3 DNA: TGTGCCAGCAGCTTAGCGCCGCAGGGGATAGGGGGAAACACCATATATTTT. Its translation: CASSLAPQGIGGNTIYF.

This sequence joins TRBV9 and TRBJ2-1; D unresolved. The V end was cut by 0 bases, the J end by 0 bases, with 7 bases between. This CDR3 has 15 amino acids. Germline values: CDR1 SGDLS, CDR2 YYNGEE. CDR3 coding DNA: TGTGCCAGCAGCGTAGGTACGAGCTCCTACAATGAGCAGTTCTTC. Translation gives CASSVGTSSYNEQFF. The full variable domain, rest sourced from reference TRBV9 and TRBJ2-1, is DSGVTQTPKHLITATGQRVTLRCSPRSGDLSVYWYQQSLDQGLQFLIQYYNGEERAKGNILERFSAQQFPDLHSELNLSSLELGDSALYFCASSVGTSSYNEQFFGPGTRLTVL.

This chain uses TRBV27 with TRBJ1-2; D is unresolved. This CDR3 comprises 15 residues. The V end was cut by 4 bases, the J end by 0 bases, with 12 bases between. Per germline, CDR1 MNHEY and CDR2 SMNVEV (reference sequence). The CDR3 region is CASSSHTVTNYGYTF. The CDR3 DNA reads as TGTGCCAGCAGTTCCCACACAGTTACTAACTATGGCTACACCTTC.

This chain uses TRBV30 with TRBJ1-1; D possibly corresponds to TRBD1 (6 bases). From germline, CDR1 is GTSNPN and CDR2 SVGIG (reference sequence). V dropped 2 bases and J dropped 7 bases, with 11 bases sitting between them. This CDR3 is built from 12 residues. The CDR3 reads CAWSNGQNEAFF. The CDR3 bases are TGTGCCTGGAGTAACGGACAGAATGAAGCTTTCTTT.

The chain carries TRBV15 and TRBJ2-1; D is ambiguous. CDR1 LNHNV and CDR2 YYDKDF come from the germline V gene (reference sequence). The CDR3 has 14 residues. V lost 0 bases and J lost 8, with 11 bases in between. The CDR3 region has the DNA TGTGCCACCAGCAGAGATCGTACGGTGGATGAGCAGTTCTTC. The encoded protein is CATSRDRTVDEQFF.

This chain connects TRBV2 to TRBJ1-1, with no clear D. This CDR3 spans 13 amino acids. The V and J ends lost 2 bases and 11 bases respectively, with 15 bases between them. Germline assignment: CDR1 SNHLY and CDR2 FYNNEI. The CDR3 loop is CASSESGPVSAFF. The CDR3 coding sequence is TGTGCCAGCAGTGAATCAGGCCCCGTCTCGGCTTTCTTT.

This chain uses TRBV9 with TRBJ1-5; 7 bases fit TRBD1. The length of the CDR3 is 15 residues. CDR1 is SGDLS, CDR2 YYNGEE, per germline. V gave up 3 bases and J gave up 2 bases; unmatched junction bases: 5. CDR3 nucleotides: TGTGCCAGCAGCGCCACAGGGGATCGCAATCAGCCCCAGCATTTT. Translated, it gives CASSATGDRNQPQHF. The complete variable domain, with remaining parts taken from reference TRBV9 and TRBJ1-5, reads DSGVTQTPKHLITATGQRVTLRCSPRSGDLSVYWYQQSLDQGLQFLIQYYNGEERAKGNILERFSAQQFPDLHSELNLSSLELGDSALYFCASSATGDRNQPQHFGDGTRLSIL.

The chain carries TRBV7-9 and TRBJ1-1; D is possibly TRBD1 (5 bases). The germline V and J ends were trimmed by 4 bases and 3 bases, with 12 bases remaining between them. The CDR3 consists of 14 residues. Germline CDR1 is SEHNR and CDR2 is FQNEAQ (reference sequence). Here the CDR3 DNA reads TGTGCCAGCAGCTCGGCCGGGACTCACACTGAAGCTTTCTTT. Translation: CASSSAGTHTEAFF.

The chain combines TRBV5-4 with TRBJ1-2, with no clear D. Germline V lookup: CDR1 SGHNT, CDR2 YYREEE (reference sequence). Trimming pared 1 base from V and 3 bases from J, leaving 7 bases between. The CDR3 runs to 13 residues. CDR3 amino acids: CASSLPTDYGYTF. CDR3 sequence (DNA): TGTGCCAGCAGCTTGCCCACTGACTATGGCTACACCTTC.

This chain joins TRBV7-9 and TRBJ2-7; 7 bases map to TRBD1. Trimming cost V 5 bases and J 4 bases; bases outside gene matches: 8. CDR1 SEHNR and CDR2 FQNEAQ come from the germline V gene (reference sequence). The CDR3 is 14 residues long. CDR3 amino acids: CASSPRQGVYEQYF. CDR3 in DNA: TGTGCCAGCAGCCCCCGACAGGGAGTATACGAGCAGTACTTC.

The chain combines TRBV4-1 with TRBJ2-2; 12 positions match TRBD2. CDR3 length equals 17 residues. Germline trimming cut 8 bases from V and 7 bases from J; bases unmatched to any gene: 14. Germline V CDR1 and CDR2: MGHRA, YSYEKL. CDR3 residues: CASRLVASGGVGGELFF. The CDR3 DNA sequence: TGCGCCAGCCGGCTTGTGGCTAGCGGGGGGGTAGGCGGGGAGCTGTTTTTT.

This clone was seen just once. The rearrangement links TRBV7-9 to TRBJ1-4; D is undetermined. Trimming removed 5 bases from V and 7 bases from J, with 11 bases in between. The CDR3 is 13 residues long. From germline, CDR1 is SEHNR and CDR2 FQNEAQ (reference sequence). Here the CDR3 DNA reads TGTGCCAGCAGCCCCGGGGTGGTTGAAAAACTGTTTTTT. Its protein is CASSPGVVEKLFF.

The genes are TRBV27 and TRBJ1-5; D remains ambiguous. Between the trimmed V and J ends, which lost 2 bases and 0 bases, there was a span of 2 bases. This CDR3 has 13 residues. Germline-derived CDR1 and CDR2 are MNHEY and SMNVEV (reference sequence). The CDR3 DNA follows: TGTGCCAGCAGTTTACGTAGCAATCAGCCCCAGCATTTT. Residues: CASSLRSNQPQHF.

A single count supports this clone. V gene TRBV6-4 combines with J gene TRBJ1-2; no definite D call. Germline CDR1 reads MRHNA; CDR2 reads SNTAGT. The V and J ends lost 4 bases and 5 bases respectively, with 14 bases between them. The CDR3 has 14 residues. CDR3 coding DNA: TGTGCCAGCAGTGTACGGGGTATTCTGTATGGCTACACCTTC. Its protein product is CASSVRGILYGYTF.

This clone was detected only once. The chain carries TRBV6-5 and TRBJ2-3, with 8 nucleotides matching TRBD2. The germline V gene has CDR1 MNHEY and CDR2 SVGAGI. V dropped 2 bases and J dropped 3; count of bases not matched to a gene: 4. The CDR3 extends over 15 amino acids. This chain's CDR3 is CASSYLSGATDTQYF. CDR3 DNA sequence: TGTGCCAGCAGTTACCTTAGCGGGGCGACAGATACGCAGTATTTT.

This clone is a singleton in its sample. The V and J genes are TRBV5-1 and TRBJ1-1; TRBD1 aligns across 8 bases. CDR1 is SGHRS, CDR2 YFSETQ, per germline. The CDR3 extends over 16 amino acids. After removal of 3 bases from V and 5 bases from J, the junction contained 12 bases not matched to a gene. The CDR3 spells CASSYRDNHRGTEAFF. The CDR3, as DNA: TGCGCCAGCAGCTACCGGGACAATCACAGGGGGACTGAAGCTTTCTTT. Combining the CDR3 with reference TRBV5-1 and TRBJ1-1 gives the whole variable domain KAGVTQTPRYLIKTRGQQVTLSCSPISGHRSVSWYQQTPGQGLQFLFEYFSETQRNKGNFPGRFSGRQFSNSRSEMNVSTLELGDSALYLCASSYRDNHRGTEAFFGQGTRLTVV.

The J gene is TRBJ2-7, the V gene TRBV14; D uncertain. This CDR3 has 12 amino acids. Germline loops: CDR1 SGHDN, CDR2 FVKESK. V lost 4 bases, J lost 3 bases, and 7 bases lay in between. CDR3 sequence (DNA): TGTGCCAGCAGCCTCCCCGGCTACGAGCAGTACTTC. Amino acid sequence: CASSLPGYEQYF.

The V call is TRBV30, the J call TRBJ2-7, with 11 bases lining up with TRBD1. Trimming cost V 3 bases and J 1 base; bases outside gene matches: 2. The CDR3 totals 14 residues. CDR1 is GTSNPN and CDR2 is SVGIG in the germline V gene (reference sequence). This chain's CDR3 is CAWRDRGLSYEQYF. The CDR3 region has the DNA TGTGCCTGGAGGGACAGGGGGCTTTCCTACGAGCAGTACTTC.

The CDR3 DNA is TGTGCCAGCAGATACCGGGACAGGGCGTTCTTT. Translation: CASRYRDRAFF. The rearrangement uses TRBV6-5 and TRBJ1-1; 9 bases match TRBD1. V shed 6 bases and J 14 bases; nucleotides not matched to a gene: 7. Germline V lookup: CDR1 MNHEY, CDR2 SVGAGI. The CDR3 loop spans 11 amino acids.

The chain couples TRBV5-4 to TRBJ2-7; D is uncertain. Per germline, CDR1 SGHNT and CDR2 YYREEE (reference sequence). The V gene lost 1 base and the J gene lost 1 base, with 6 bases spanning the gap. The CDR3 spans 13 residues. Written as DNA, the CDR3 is TGTGCCAGCAGCTTGACGGGTTCCTACGAGCAGTACTTC. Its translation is CASSLTGSYEQYF.

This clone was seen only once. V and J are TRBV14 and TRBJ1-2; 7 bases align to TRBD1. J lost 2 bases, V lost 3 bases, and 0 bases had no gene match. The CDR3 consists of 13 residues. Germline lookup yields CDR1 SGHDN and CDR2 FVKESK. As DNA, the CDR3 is TGTGCCAGCAGCCAGGGACAGAACTATGGCTACACCTTC. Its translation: CASSQGQNYGYTF.

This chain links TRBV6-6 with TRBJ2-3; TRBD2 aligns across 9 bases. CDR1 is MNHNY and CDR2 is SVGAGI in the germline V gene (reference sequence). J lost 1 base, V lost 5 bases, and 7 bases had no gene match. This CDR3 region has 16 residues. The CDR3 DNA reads TGTGCCAGCAGTGGACTAGCGAGAGGAGGCACAGATACGCAGTATTTT. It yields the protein CASSGLARGGTDTQYF.

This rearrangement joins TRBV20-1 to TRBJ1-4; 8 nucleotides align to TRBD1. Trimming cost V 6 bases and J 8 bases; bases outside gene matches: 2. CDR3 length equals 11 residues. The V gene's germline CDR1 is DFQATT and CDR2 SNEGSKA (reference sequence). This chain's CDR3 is CSAQGDEKLFF. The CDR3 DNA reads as TGCAGTGCACAGGGGGACGAAAAACTGTTTTTT.

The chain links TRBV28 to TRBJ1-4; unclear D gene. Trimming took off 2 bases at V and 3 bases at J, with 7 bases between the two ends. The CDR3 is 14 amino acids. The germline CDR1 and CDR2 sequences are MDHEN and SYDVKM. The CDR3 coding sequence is TGTGCCAGCAGTTTAGAGCTCTCTAATGAAAAACTGTTTTTT. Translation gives CASSLELSNEKLFF.